This T cell receptor beta chain was sequenced during a study of beta chain features in type 1 diabetes. Per the germline V gene, CDR1 is KGHSH and CDR2 is LQKENI. The CDR3 loop spans 11 amino acids. V was shortened by 4 bases and J by 5 bases, with 5 bases between the two germline ends. Study-wide results and limits: Within the patient group, naive, central memory and Treg TCRB repertoires appeared more similar to each other than within healthy donors.

TCRB transcripts that were expressed got sequenced, as all of the isolated RNA had been reverse transcribed. About 3.6 million reads were obtained on average from naive, central memory and regulatory T cell samples. Clones were read by immunoSEQ multiplex PCR, and TCRdb kept only the in-frame ones, dropping some. This sample has approximately 140,000 clones; around 50% occur once, and the top ten carry roughly 0.42%. The single heparinised draw taken from each donor contained about 100 mL of blood on average. The sample holds a few counts of this clone. The target antigen is unknown. The sample taken for sequencing was Tregs from blood. The receptor was derived from a man younger than 35 in good health. The chain recombines TRBV18 with TRBJ2-5; tentative D call: TRBD2 (5 bases). The DNA of the CDR3 is TGTGCCAGCTCACGGAGGGAGACCCAGTACTTC. Its protein is CASSRRETQYF.